This is a list of T cell receptor beta chains from one sample in a study of T cell responses to AZD1222 COVID-19 vaccine. Method: immunoSEQ multiplex PCR; TCRdb's copy keeps in-frame clones and lacks some. The data contain approximately 120,000 clones, around 85% of them seen just once; the ten biggest clones take up about 4.4%. This material consisted of peripheral blood, taken 28 days after the second AZD1222 dose. Every receptor here comes from an adult who received the AZD1222 COVID-19 vaccine. CDR3s include the opening cysteine and the closing phenylalanine or tryptophan. The D gene is left open where the match is weak. Size tells how often a clone was seen (once, few, many) or the class of an expanded clone, and some rows leave it out.

clone_size	v_call	d_call	j_call	cdr3_nt	cdr3_aa
few	TRBV9	-	TRBJ1-1	TGTGCCAGCAGCGTAGGTCGGGGCAACACTGAAGCTTTCTTT	CASSVGRGNTEAFF
-	TRBV3-1/TRBV3-2	TRBD2	TRBJ2-5	TGTGCCAGCAGCCAAGATTCTAGCGGGGGGGCCCAGTACTTC	CASSQDSSGGAQYF
-	TRBV18	-	TRBJ2-1	TGTGCCAGCTCACCTCAATCGGGCACAATGGGGAATGAGCAGTTCTTC	CASSPQSGTMGNEQFF
-	TRBV3-1/TRBV3-2	-	TRBJ1-1	TGTGCCAGCAGCCAAGATCTCGACAGGTCGGAGGCTTTCTTT	CASSQDLDRSEAFF
-	TRBV11-3	-	TRBJ2-3	TGTGCCAGCAGCAAATCCAGGTCAGATACGCAGTATTTT	CASSKSRSDTQYF
-	TRBV6-5	-	TRBJ1-6	TGTGCCAGCGGCCCCAATTCACCCCTCCACTTT	CASGPNSPLHF
-	TRBV6-1	TRBD1	TRBJ1-2	TGTGCCAGCAGTGATGGGACAGGGGAGTACTATGGCTACACCTTC	CASSDGTGEYYGYTF
-	TRBV4-1	-	TRBJ1-4	TGCGCCAGCAGCCAAGATAAGGCGGTTGCAACTAATGAAAAACTGTTTTTT	CASSQDKAVATNEKLFF
-	TRBV5-1	-	TRBJ1-3	TGCGCCAGCAGCTTGGTCCCCTTTTCTGGAAACACCATATATTTT	CASSLVPFSGNTIYF
-	TRBV3-1/TRBV3-2	-	TRBJ1-6	TGTGCCAGCAGCCAATCTTGGGCAGGGGATTCACCCCTCCACTTT	CASSQSWAGDSPLHF